A selection of T cell receptor beta chains follows, all from one sample in a study of radiotherapy plus CTLA-4 blockade in lung cancer. The protocol was immunoSEQ multiplex PCR, while the TCRdb copy is restricted to in-frame clones and leaves out a portion. The data show about 48,000 clones, about 86% seen once. Sequences were derived from peripheral blood, sampled from a patient treated with radiotherapy plus ipilimumab. All receptors come from a human donor with non-small cell lung cancer that progressed on radiotherapy plus ipilimumab. Some clones in this sample may be carry-over from other donors' samples. The CDR3 runs from the conserved cysteine through the conserved F or W. D genes are given only for firm matches. Rows give clone size only sometimes, using once, few, many, or a class for an expanded clone.

clone_size d_call j_call v_call cdr3_length cdr3_aa cdr3_nt
- - TRBJ2-7 TRBV4-1 15 CASSQGEDYFYEQYF TGCGCCAGCAGCCAAGGAGAGGACTATTTCTACGAGCAGTACTTC
few - TRBJ1-2 TRBV5-6 14 CASTLGAGSYGYTF TGTGCCAGCACTCTGGGGGCAGGGAGCTATGGCTACACCTTC
- - TRBJ2-2 TRBV27 16 CASSLPGTSAAGELFF TGTGCCAGCAGTTTACCCGGGACAAGCGCTGCCGGGGAGCTGTTTTTT
- TRBD2 TRBJ2-5 TRBV9 14 CASSKVGEGETQYF TGTGCCAGCAGCAAAGTAGGGGAGGGGGAGACCCAGTACTTC
- TRBD1 TRBJ1-6 TRBV5-1 15 CASSLQGQEGSLLHF TGCGCCAGCAGCCTCCAGGGACAGGAGGGTTCACTCCTCCACTTT
- TRBD1 TRBJ1-5 TRBV19 15 CASSKGGQFNQPQHF TGTGCCAGTAGTAAGGGGGGACAGTTTAATCAGCCCCAGCATTTT
- TRBD2 TRBJ2-1 TRBV7-2 17 CASSLGGGGSSYNEQFF TGTGCCAGCAGCTTAGGGGGCGGGGGTAGCTCCTACAATGAGCAGTTCTTC
- TRBD1 TRBJ1-2 TRBV28 16 CASRQPGTGNNYGYTF TGTGCCAGCAGGCAACCCGGGACAGGAAATAACTATGGCTACACCTTC
- TRBD1 TRBJ1-5 TRBV11-2 17 CASSPPRQGYSNQPQHF TGTGCCAGCAGCCCCCCCAGACAGGGCTATAGCAATCAGCCCCAGCATTTT
- TRBD1 TRBJ2-2 TRBV15 17 CATSRVGQGRRAGELFF TGTGCCACCAGCAGAGTGGGACAGGGTAGGAGGGCCGGGGAGCTGTTTTTT
- TRBD1 TRBJ2-4 TRBV6-6 15 CAASSRGTAKNIQYF TGTGCCGCCTCCTCCAGGGGGACGGCCAAAAACATTCAGTACTTC
- - TRBJ1-1 TRBV7-2 14 CASSLGPGERGAFF TGTGCCAGCAGCTTAGGTCCAGGCGAGCGAGGGGCTTTCTTT
- TRBD1 TRBJ1-2 TRBV14 13 CASSRGQAAGYTF TGTGCCAGCAGCCGAGGACAGGCCGCTGGCTACACCTTC
- TRBD2 TRBJ2-7 TRBV4-2 18 CASSQWALEDGGALEQYF TGTGCCAGCAGCCAGTGGGCGCTTGAGGACGGGGGGGCTCTGGAGCAGTACTTC
- - TRBJ2-5 TRBV2 13 CASSGGGDETQYF TGTGCCAGCAGTGGTGGAGGGGACGAGACCCAGTACTTC
- TRBD2 TRBJ2-1 TRBV4-3 16 CASSQVGAGRRNEQFF TGCGCCAGCAGCCAAGTCGGAGCGGGAAGGAGGAATGAGCAGTTCTTC
- TRBD2 TRBJ2-7 TRBV5-8 15 CASSLVLAGGYEQYF TGTGCCAGCAGCTTGGTACTAGCGGGGGGCTACGAGCAGTACTTC
- TRBD1 TRBJ2-2 TRBV5-1 16 CASRKRGQESTGELFF TGCGCCAGCAGAAAAAGGGGACAGGAAAGTACCGGGGAGCTGTTTTTT
medium-sized TRBD2 TRBJ2-7 TRBV2 14 CASSEGGSPSEQYF TGTGCCAGCAGTGAGGGAGGGAGTCCCTCCGAGCAGTACTTC
- - TRBJ2-1 TRBV6-5 14 CASSYGQRYNEQFF TGTGCCAGCAGTTACGGACAACGCTACAATGAGCAGTTCTTC
- - TRBJ2-5 TRBV4-2 13 CASSRDAQETQYF TGTGCCAGCAGCCGAGACGCGCAAGAGACCCAGTACTTC
- TRBD1 TRBJ2-4 TRBV10-1 14 CASSRDRGKNIQYF TGCGCCAGCAGTCGGGACAGGGGGAAAAACATTCAGTACTTC
- - TRBJ2-1 TRBV5-5 14 CASSRLDSYNEQFF TGTGCCAGCAGCCGACTCGACTCGTACAATGAGCAGTTCTTC
- TRBD1 TRBJ1-1 TRBV25-1 16 CASSELDRGRDTEAFF TGTGCCAGCAGTGAGCTCGACAGGGGGCGAGACACTGAAGCTTTCTTT
- - TRBJ1-1 TRBV27 11 CASSSRDETFF TGTGCCAGCAGTTCGAGGGATGAAACTTTCTTT
once TRBD1 TRBJ1-4 TRBV29-1 14 CSAYSGGSDEKLFF TGCAGCGCCTACTCAGGGGGCTCCGATGAAAAACTGTTTTTT
- - TRBJ2-7 TRBV6-1 15 CASSEEAAGSYEQYF TGTGCCAGCAGTGAAGAGGCTGCCGGGTCCTACGAGCAGTACTTC
- TRBD2 TRBJ2-3 TRBV4-3 16 CASSQALLAGGDTQYF TGCGCCAGCAGCCAAGCCCTACTAGCGGGAGGAGATACGCAGTATTTT
- - TRBJ1-2 TRBV5-1 14 CASTYREGHYGYTF TGCGCCAGCACCTACAGGGAGGGGCATTATGGCTACACCTTC
few TRBD2 TRBJ2-7 TRBV30 11 CAWTGGGEQYF TGTGCCTGGACCGGGGGGGGTGAGCAGTACTTC
few TRBD2 TRBJ2-7 TRBV5-1 16 CASSFSSSGRQVEQYF TGCGCCAGCAGCTTTTCTTCTAGCGGGAGGCAGGTCGAGCAGTACTTC
- - TRBJ2-7 TRBV15 12 CATSRDRGEQYF TGTGCCACCAGCAGAGATCGAGGCGAGCAGTACTTC
- - TRBJ1-4 TRBV6-4 12 CASSDGRRKTVF TGTGCCAGCAGTGATGGGAGGCGAAAAACTGTTTTT
- TRBD2 TRBJ2-2 TRBV5-4 15 CASSIAGWNTGELFF TGTGCCAGCAGCATAGCGGGATGGAACACCGGGGAGCTGTTTTTT
- - TRBJ2-3 TRBV27 15 CASSWGGTSTDTQYF TGTGCCAGCAGTTGGGGCGGAACTAGCACAGATACGCAGTATTTT
- TRBD1 TRBJ2-7 TRBV10-3 16 CAAGLSGTGASTEQYF TGTGCCGCAGGATTGTCCGGGACAGGGGCATCGACCGAGCAGTACTTC
- - TRBJ2-7 TRBV7-9 14 CASSFTSLSYEQYF TGTGCCAGCAGCTTTACGAGTCTTTCCTACGAGCAGTACTTC
- - TRBJ2-7 TRBV6-5 14 CASSYSTGQYEQYF TGTGCCAGCAGTTACTCGACGGGACAATACGAGCAGTACTTC
- - TRBJ2-3 TRBV13 13 CASSSGGGDTQYF TGTGCCAGCAGCTCTGGGGGAGGAGATACGCAGTATTTT
- TRBD2 TRBJ2-1 TRBV5-1 14 CASSLGEAGDEQFF TGCGCCAGCAGCTTGGGGGAAGCGGGGGATGAGCAGTTCTTC
few - TRBJ2-7 TRBV7-8 12 CASSLWGETPYF TGTGCCAGCAGCTTATGGGGGGAGACACCCTACTTC
- TRBD1 TRBJ2-3 TRBV2 13 CARGQSATDTQYF TGTGCCAGGGGACAGTCCGCCACAGATACGCAGTATTTT
- - TRBJ2-7 TRBV19 12 CASSPRDGSQYF TGTGCCAGTAGCCCCCGGGACGGGAGTCAGTACTTC
- - TRBJ2-7 TRBV6-5 15 CASSYSSAFAYEQYF TGTGCCAGCAGTTACTCTAGCGCCTTTGCCTACGAGCAGTACTTC